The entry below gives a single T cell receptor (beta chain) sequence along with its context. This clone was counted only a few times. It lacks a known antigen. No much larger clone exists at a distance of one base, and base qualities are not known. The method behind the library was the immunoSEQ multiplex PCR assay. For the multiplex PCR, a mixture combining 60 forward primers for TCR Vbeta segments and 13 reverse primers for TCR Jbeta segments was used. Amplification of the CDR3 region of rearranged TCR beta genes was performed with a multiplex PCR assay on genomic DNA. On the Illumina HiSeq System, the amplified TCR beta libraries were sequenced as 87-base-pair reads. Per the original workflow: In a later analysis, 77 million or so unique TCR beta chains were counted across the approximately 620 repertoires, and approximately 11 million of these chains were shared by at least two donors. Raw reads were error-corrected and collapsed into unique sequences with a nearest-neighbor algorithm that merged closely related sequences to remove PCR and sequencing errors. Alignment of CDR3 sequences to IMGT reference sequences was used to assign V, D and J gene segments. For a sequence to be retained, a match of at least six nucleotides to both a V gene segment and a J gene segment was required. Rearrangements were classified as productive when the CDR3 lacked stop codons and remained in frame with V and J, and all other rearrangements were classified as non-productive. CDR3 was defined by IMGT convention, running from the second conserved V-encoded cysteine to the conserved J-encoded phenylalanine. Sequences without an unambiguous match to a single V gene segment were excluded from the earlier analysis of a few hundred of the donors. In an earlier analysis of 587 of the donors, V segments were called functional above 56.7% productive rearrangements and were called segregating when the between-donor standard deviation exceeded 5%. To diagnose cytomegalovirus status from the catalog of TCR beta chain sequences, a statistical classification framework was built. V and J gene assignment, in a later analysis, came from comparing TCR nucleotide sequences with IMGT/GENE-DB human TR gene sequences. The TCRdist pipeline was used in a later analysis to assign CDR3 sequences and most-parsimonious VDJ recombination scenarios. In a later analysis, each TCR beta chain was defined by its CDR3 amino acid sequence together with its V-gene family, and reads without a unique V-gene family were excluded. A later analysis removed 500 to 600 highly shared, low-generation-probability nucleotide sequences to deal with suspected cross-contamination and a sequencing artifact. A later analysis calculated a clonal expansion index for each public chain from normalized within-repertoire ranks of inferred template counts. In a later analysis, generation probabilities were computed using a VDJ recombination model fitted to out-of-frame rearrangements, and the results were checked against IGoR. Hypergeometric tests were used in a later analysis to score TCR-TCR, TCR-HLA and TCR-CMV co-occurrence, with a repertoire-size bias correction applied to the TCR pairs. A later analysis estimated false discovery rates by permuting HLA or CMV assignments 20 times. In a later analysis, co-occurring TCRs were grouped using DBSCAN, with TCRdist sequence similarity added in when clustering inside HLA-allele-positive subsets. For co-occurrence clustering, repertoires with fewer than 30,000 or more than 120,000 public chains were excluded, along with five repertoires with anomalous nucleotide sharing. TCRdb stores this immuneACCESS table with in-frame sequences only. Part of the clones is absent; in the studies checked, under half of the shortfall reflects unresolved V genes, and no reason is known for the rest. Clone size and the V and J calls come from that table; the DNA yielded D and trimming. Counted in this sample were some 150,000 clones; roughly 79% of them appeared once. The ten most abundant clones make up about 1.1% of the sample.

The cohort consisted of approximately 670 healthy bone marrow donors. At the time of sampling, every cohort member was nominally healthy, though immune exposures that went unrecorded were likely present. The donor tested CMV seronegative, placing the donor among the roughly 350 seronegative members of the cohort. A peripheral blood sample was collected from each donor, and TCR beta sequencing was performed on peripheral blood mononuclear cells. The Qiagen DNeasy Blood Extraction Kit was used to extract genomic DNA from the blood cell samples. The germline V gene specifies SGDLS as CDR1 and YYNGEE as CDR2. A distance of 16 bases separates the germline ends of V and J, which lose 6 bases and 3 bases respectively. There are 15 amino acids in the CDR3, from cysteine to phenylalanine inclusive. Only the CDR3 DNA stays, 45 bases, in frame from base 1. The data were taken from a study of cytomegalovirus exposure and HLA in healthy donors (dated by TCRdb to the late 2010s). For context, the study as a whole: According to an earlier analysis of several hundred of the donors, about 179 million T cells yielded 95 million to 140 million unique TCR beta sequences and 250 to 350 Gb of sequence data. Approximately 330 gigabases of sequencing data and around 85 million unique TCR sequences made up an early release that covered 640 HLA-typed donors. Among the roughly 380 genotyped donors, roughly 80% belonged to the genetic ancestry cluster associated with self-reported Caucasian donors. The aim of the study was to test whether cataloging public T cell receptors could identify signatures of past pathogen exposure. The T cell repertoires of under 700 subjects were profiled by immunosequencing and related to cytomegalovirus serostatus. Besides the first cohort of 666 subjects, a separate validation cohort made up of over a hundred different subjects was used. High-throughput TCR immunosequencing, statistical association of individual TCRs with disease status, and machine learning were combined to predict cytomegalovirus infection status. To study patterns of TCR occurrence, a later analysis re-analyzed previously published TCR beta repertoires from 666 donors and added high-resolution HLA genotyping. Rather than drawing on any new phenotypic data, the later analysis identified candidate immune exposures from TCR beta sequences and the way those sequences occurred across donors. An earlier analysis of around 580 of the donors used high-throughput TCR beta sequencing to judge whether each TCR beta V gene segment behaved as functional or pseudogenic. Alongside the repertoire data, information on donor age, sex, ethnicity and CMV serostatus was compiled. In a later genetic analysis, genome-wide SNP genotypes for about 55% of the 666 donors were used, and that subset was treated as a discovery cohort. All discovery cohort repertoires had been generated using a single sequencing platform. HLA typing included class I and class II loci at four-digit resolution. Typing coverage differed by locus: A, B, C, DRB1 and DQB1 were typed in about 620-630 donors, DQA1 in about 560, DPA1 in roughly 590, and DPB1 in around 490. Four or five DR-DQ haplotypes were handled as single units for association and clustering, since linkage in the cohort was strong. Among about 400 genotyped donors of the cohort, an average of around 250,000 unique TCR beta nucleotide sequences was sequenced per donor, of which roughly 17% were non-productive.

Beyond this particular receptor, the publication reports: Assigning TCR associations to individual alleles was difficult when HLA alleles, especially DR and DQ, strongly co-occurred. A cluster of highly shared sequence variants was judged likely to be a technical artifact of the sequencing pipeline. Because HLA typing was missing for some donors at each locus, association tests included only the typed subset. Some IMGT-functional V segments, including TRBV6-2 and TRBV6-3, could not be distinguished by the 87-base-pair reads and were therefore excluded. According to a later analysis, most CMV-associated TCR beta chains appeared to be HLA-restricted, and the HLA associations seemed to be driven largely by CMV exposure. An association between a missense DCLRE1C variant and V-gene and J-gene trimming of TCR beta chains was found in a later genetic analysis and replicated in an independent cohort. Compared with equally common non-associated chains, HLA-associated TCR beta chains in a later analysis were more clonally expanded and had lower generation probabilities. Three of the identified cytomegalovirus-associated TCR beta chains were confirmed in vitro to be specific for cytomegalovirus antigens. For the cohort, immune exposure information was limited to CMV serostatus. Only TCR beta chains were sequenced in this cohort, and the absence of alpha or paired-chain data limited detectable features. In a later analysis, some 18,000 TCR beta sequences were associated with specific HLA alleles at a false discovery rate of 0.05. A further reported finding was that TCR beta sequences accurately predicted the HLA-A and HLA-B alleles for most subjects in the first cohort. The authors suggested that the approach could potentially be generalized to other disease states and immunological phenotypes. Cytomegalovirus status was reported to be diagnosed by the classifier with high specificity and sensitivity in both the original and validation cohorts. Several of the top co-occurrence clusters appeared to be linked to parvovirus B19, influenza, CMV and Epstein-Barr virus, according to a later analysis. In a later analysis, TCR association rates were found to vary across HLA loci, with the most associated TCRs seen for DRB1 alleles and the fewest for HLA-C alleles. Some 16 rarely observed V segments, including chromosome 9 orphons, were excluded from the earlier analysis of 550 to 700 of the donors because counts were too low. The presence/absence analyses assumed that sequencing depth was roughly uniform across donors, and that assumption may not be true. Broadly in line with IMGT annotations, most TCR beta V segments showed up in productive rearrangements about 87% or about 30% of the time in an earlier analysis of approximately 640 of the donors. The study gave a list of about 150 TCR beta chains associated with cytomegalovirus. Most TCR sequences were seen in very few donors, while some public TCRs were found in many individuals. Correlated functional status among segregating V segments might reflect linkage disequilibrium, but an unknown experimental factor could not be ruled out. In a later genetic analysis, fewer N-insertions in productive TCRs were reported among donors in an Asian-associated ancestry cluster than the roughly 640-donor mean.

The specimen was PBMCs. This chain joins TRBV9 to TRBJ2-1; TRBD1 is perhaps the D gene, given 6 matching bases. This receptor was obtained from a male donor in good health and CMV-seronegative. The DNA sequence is TGTGCCAGCACCTTGGACAGCGACTTCTACAATGAGCAGTTCTTC. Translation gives CASTLDSDFYNEQFF.